This paragraph reports one T cell receptor (beta chain). This sample is drawn from a study of control samples from healthy donors and cancer patients. TCRdb's copy holds only in-frame clones and misses some; the assay was immunoSEQ multiplex PCR. The table lists some 90,000 clones, 85% to 90% of them singletons. The CDR3 covers 14 residues. Trimming stripped 4 bases from V and 6 bases from J, with 13 bases between. Germline loops: CDR1 SNHLY, CDR2 FYNNEI. The V call is TRBV2, the J call TRBJ1-5, with TRBD1 as a possible D gene (5 bases). This receptor was obtained from a woman in her sixties in good health. The sequenced material came from blood. This CDR3 reads CASSAGRGGQPQHF. DNA for the CDR3: TGTGCCAGCAGTGCCGGGAGGGGCGGTCAGCCCCAGCATTTT.